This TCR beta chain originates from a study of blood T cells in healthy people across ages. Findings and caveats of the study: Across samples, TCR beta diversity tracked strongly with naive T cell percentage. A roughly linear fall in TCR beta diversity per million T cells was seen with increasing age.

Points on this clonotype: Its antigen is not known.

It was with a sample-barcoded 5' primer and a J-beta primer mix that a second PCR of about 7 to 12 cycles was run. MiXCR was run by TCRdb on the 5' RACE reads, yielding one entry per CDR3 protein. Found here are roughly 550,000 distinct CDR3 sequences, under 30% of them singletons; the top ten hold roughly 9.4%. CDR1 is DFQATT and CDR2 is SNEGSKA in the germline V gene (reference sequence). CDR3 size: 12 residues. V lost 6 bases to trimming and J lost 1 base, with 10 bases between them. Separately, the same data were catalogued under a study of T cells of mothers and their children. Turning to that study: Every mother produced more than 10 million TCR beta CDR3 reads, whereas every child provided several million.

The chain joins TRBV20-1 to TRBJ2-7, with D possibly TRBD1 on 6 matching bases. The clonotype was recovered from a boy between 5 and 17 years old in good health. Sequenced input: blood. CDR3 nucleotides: TGCAGTGCATATAGGGGGTCCTACGAGCAGTACTTC. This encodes CSAYRGSYEQYF.